This TCR beta chain emerged from a study of blood T cell repertoires in COVID-19. The data were produced by immunoSEQ multiplex PCR, yet TCRdb's version contains in-frame clones alone and is incomplete. The table records some 150,000 clones, 84% of them present only once. Specimen: peripheral blood. The clonotype originates from a human donor in a cohort sampled during active COVID-19.

This chain's CDR3 is CASSLGTKQETQYF. For the CDR3, the DNA is TGTGCCAGCAGCTTAGGGACTAAACAAGAGACCCAGTACTTC. V usage is TRBV5-4 and J usage is TRBJ2-5, with TRBD2 matching 7 bases. Germline assignment: CDR1 SGHNT and CDR2 YYREEE (reference sequence). V lost 2 bases, J lost 2 bases, and 3 bases stayed unmatched. This CDR3 has 14 amino acids.